This T cell receptor (beta chain) was sequenced in a study of blood T cell repertoires in COVID-19 (dated by TCRdb to the early 2020s). At the level of the whole study: The collaborator samples originated in the United States, Italy and Spain and spanned the acute and convalescent phases of COVID-19. The repertoires were released in a freely available public database intended as a resource for research on the immune response to SARS-CoV-2. The material from the prospective study consisted of cDNA or gDNA derived from T cells, B-cell-depleted T cells, or PBMCs. Where HLA class I and class II types were available, the types were taken from metadata supplied by the sample provider, not from assay-based typing. Nearly every sample came with metadata listing a de-identified subject ID, COVID-19 status, age in years and sex. The dataset comprised deeply sampled blood TCRbeta repertoires from subjects exposed to, actively infected with, or recovered from COVID-19. The samples were drawn from two sources: the first 160 participants of the ongoing ImmuneRACE study, and 1,000 to 1,500 subjects contributed by 6 global collaborators. Study-wide conclusions, independent of this receptor: The quantity of clinical and demographic metadata differed by source and by participant and was supplied without curation.

TCRbeta CDR3 regions were amplified from genomic DNA by means of the immunoSEQ Assay, a bias-controlled multiplex PCR. The authors' analysis ran thus. Nucleated cell counts per sample were estimated from amplification of reference gene primers within the assay. Sequence reads were collapsed and filtered to measure the absolute abundance of every unique TCRbeta CDR3 rearrangement. Productive Simpson clonality was computed per sample as the square root of Simpson's diversity index over productive rearrangements. The clones in this table, taken by TCRdb from immuneACCESS, are in-frame only. Not every clone is retained; where verified, under half of the shortfall comes from an unresolved V gene, and the cause of the rest is unknown. The V and J calls and the clone size are those of that table, but D and trimming were determined from the DNA. The sample table records roughly 200,000 clones; 83% of these occur just once. Around 1.3% of the sample rests with the top ten.

As to this clone: The clone's antigen remains unknown. No much larger clone is present one base from it, and per-base qualities are unavailable.

Trimming removed 8 bases from V and 6 bases from J; the gene matches leave 10 bases unexplained. The CDR3 starts with the cysteine, ends with the phenylalanine, and has 14 residues. The retained sequence is limited to the CDR3, 42 bases, with the frame set at the first base. As encoded in the germline V gene, CDR1 is MDHEN while CDR2 is SYDVKM. At one collaborating source in Seattle, patients were enrolled during active infection and were followed longitudinally through the course of disease. Each collaborating institution followed its own protocols to collect whole blood in K2EDTA tubes. Collaborator samples were shipped for TCRbeta analysis as frozen whole blood, isolated PBMCs, or DNA extracted from either sample type.

This receptor chain uses TRBV28 and TRBJ1-2, with TRBD1 identical over 9 junction bases. The TCR originated in a young woman with COVID-19, enrolled during active disease. Sequences were obtained from peripheral blood. The sequenced DNA is TGTGCCAGCGGACAACAGGGGGCCGTTGATGGCTACACCTTC. This yields the protein CASGQQGAVDGYTF.